This is a list of T cell receptor beta chains from one sample in a study of blood T cell repertoires in COVID-19. Profiled with immunoSEQ multiplex PCR; TCRdb holds only in-frame clones, not every one. This sample has 350,000 to 450,000 clones; over 85% occur once, and the top ten carry about 1.7%. Material for sequencing was PBMCs or T cells enriched from blood (not recorded which). The receptors come from a woman in her twenties or thirties who had recovered from COVID-19. Both conserved end residues are part of each CDR3. The order of the fields is J gene, V gene, CDR3 length, D gene, clone size, CDR3 protein, CDR3 DNA. A D gene is named only where the DNA matches it firmly. Clone size is given for some rows only: seen once, a few or many times, or a class if the clone is expanded.

j_call: TRBJ1-5
v_call: TRBV19
cdr3_length: 14
d_call: -
clone_size: -
cdr3_aa: CASRRLDGNQPQHF
cdr3_nt: TGTGCCAGTAGGCGGTTGGATGGCAATCAGCCCCAGCATTTT

j_call: TRBJ2-7
v_call: TRBV27
cdr3_length: 15
d_call: TRBD1
clone_size: -
cdr3_aa: CASRQNRGLTYEQYF
cdr3_nt: TGTGCCAGCAGGCAGAACAGGGGCCTTACCTACGAGCAGTACTTC

j_call: TRBJ2-3
v_call: TRBV6-6
cdr3_length: 16
d_call: -
clone_size: few
cdr3_aa: CASSLTRSGSTDTQYF
cdr3_nt: TGTGCCAGCAGTCTAACCCGCAGCGGGAGCACAGATACGCAGTATTTT

j_call: TRBJ2-7
v_call: TRBV6-1
cdr3_length: 15
d_call: TRBD1
clone_size: -
cdr3_aa: CASSDRTGSPYEQYF
cdr3_nt: TGTGCCAGCAGTGACCGGACAGGCAGCCCCTACGAGCAGTACTTC

j_call: TRBJ2-3
v_call: TRBV10-3
cdr3_length: 15
d_call: TRBD2
clone_size: -
cdr3_aa: CAALGGGLALDTQYF
cdr3_nt: TGTGCCGCCCTAGGGGGGGGACTAGCGCTAGATACGCAGTATTTT

j_call: TRBJ2-3
v_call: TRBV11-3
cdr3_length: 17
d_call: TRBD2
clone_size: -
cdr3_aa: CASSVGRIAGSTDTQYF
cdr3_nt: TGTGCCAGCAGCGTGGGTAGGATAGCGGGGAGCACAGATACGCAGTATTTT

j_call: TRBJ1-3
v_call: TRBV4-1
cdr3_length: 15
d_call: TRBD1
clone_size: -
cdr3_aa: CASSPDRDSGNTIYF
cdr3_nt: TGCGCCAGCAGCCCCGACAGGGACTCTGGAAACACCATATATTTT

j_call: TRBJ1-1
v_call: TRBV7-9
cdr3_length: 12
d_call: -
clone_size: -
cdr3_aa: CASSLMNTEAFF
cdr3_nt: TGTGCCAGCAGTCTTATGAACACTGAAGCTTTCTTT

j_call: TRBJ1-2
v_call: TRBV2
cdr3_length: 15
d_call: -
clone_size: -
cdr3_aa: CASSLLRGSNYGYTF
cdr3_nt: TGTGCCAGCAGCCTCTTAAGGGGGTCCAACTATGGCTACACCTTC

j_call: TRBJ1-2
v_call: TRBV5-1
cdr3_length: 15
d_call: TRBD1
clone_size: -
cdr3_aa: CASSPNRGGDYGYTF
cdr3_nt: TGCGCCAGCAGCCCAAACAGGGGTGGTGACTATGGCTACACCTTC

j_call: TRBJ1-6
v_call: TRBV7-9
cdr3_length: 15
d_call: TRBD1
clone_size: -
cdr3_aa: CASSPGDRDPPPLHF
cdr3_nt: TGTGCCAGCAGCCCCGGGGACAGGGATCCTCCACCCCTCCACTTT

j_call: TRBJ1-6
v_call: TRBV20-1
cdr3_length: 15
d_call: -
clone_size: -
cdr3_aa: CSASYIPGPNSPLHF
cdr3_nt: TGCAGTGCTAGTTATATCCCGGGTCCAAATTCACCCCTCCACTTT

j_call: TRBJ1-1
v_call: TRBV10-3
cdr3_length: 14
d_call: TRBD1
clone_size: -
cdr3_aa: CAISDRRGQGEAFF
cdr3_nt: TGTGCCATCAGTGATAGGCGAGGACAGGGGGAAGCTTTCTTT

j_call: TRBJ1-6
v_call: TRBV7-2
cdr3_length: 15
d_call: -
clone_size: -
cdr3_aa: CASSLAGQGNSPLHF
cdr3_nt: TGTGCCAGCAGCTTAGCCGGGCAGGGAAATTCACCCCTCCACTTT

j_call: TRBJ2-1
v_call: TRBV10-1
cdr3_length: 14
d_call: -
clone_size: -
cdr3_aa: CASSDRAFYNEQFF
cdr3_nt: TGCGCCAGCAGTGATAGAGCATTCTACAATGAGCAGTTCTTC

j_call: TRBJ1-1
v_call: TRBV3-1/TRBV3-2
cdr3_length: 15
d_call: -
clone_size: -
cdr3_aa: CASSQERPVRTEAFF
cdr3_nt: TGTGCCAGCAGCCAAGAGCGGCCGGTAAGGACTGAAGCTTTCTTT

j_call: TRBJ1-3
v_call: TRBV28
cdr3_length: 15
d_call: -
clone_size: many
cdr3_aa: CASSLGGPTTSTIYF
cdr3_nt: TGTGCCAGCAGCTTGGGAGGGCCCACCACGAGCACCATATATTTT

j_call: TRBJ1-5
v_call: TRBV10-3
cdr3_length: 13
d_call: TRBD1
clone_size: few
cdr3_aa: CAINRDRNQPQHF
cdr3_nt: TGTGCCATAAACCGGGACAGAAATCAGCCCCAGCATTTT

j_call: TRBJ1-1
v_call: TRBV30
cdr3_length: 14
d_call: -
clone_size: -
cdr3_aa: CAWRVGGPNTEAFF
cdr3_nt: TGTGCCTGGAGGGTGGGAGGACCGAACACTGAAGCTTTCTTT

j_call: TRBJ1-4
v_call: TRBV5-1
cdr3_length: 16
d_call: TRBD1
clone_size: -
cdr3_aa: CASSRDQGAIGEKLFF
cdr3_nt: TGCGCCAGCAGCCGAGACCAGGGGGCTATAGGTGAAAAACTGTTTTTT

j_call: TRBJ2-2
v_call: TRBV18
cdr3_length: 21
d_call: TRBD2
clone_size: -
cdr3_aa: CASSPRGAKTSARTNTGELFF
cdr3_nt: TGTGCCAGCTCACCCAGGGGCGCAAAGACTAGCGCGAGGACGAACACCGGGGAGCTGTTTTTT

j_call: TRBJ2-1
v_call: TRBV9
cdr3_length: 14
d_call: -
clone_size: once
cdr3_aa: CASSGQLASGEQFF
cdr3_nt: TGTGCCAGCAGCGGACAGCTAGCGTCCGGGGAGCAGTTCTTC

j_call: TRBJ2-7
v_call: TRBV18
cdr3_length: 14
d_call: -
clone_size: -
cdr3_aa: CASSPEGSSYEQYF
cdr3_nt: TGTGCCAGCTCACCAGAGGGTTCCTCCTACGAGCAGTACTTC

j_call: TRBJ1-6
v_call: TRBV14
cdr3_length: 12
d_call: -
clone_size: -
cdr3_aa: CASSHINSPLHF
cdr3_nt: TGTGCCAGCAGCCACATTAATTCACCCCTCCACTTT

j_call: TRBJ1-1
v_call: TRBV4-1
cdr3_length: 15
d_call: TRBD1
clone_size: -
cdr3_aa: CASSQDNRGGTEAFF
cdr3_nt: TGCGCCAGCAGCCAAGATAACAGGGGGGGCACTGAAGCTTTCTTT

j_call: TRBJ1-4
v_call: TRBV30
cdr3_length: 13
d_call: TRBD1
clone_size: once
cdr3_aa: CAWSEGAQGKLFF
cdr3_nt: TGTGCCTGGAGCGAGGGGGCCCAGGGAAAACTGTTTTTT

j_call: TRBJ2-6
v_call: TRBV19
cdr3_length: 19
d_call: TRBD1
clone_size: -
cdr3_aa: CASSETGGHSLSGANVLTF
cdr3_nt: TGTGCCAGTAGCGAGACAGGGGGGCACTCTCTCTCTGGGGCCAACGTCCTGACTTTC

j_call: TRBJ1-2
v_call: TRBV15
cdr3_length: 15
d_call: -
clone_size: -
cdr3_aa: CATSRGLGGRDGYTF
cdr3_nt: TGTGCCACCAGCAGAGGTCTTGGGGGCCGGGATGGCTACACCTTC

j_call: TRBJ1-4
v_call: TRBV28
cdr3_length: 11
d_call: -
clone_size: -
cdr3_aa: CASSAFRKLFF
cdr3_nt: TGTGCCAGCAGTGCCTTCAGGAAACTGTTTTTT

j_call: TRBJ2-7
v_call: TRBV28
cdr3_length: 11
d_call: -
clone_size: -
cdr3_aa: CASSNSYEQYF
cdr3_nt: TGTGCCAGCAGCAACAGCTACGAGCAGTACTTC

j_call: TRBJ1-1
v_call: TRBV19
cdr3_length: 15
d_call: TRBD1
clone_size: -
cdr3_aa: CASSMQGASLTEAFF
cdr3_nt: TGTGCCAGTAGTATGCAGGGGGCGAGTCTCACTGAAGCTTTCTTT

j_call: TRBJ1-1
v_call: TRBV7-3
cdr3_length: 13
d_call: -
clone_size: -
cdr3_aa: CASSYDVGSEAFF
cdr3_nt: TGTGCCAGCAGTTACGACGTCGGGTCTGAAGCTTTCTTT

j_call: TRBJ2-7
v_call: TRBV10-3
cdr3_length: 14
d_call: TRBD1
clone_size: -
cdr3_aa: CAIRGDRGRGEQYF
cdr3_nt: TGTGCCATCAGGGGGGACAGGGGAAGAGGCGAGCAGTACTTC

j_call: TRBJ2-5
v_call: TRBV6-5
cdr3_length: 15
d_call: -
clone_size: -
cdr3_aa: CASNTLEELGETQYF
cdr3_nt: TGTGCCAGCAATACATTGGAGGAGTTAGGAGAGACCCAGTACTTC

j_call: TRBJ2-7
v_call: TRBV2
cdr3_length: 16
d_call: TRBD1
clone_size: -
cdr3_aa: CASRPGTGGLRYEQYF
cdr3_nt: TGTGCCAGCAGGCCCGGGACAGGAGGCCTACGCTACGAGCAGTACTTC

j_call: TRBJ1-3
v_call: TRBV5-1
cdr3_length: 16
d_call: -
clone_size: -
cdr3_aa: CASSDFLTDSGNTIYF
cdr3_nt: TGCGCCAGCAGCGATTTCTTGACAGACTCTGGAAACACCATATATTTT

j_call: TRBJ1-2
v_call: TRBV5-4
cdr3_length: 19
d_call: TRBD1
clone_size: few
cdr3_aa: CASSLGQTRQGLLGSGYTF
cdr3_nt: TGTGCCAGCAGCTTGGGGCAAACAAGACAGGGCCTGCTTGGGTCTGGCTACACCTTC

j_call: TRBJ1-1
v_call: TRBV24-1
cdr3_length: 12
d_call: -
clone_size: once
cdr3_aa: CATSLGNTEAFF
cdr3_nt: TGTGCCACCAGTCTAGGGAACACTGAAGCTTTCTTT

j_call: TRBJ1-4
v_call: TRBV11-2
cdr3_length: 17
d_call: -
clone_size: -
cdr3_aa: CASSLRGGQGQDEKLFF
cdr3_nt: TGTGCCAGCAGCTTAAGGGGTGGTCAGGGTCAGGATGAAAAACTGTTTTTT